A single sample gave rise to the 32 T cell receptor beta chains below, sequenced in a study of T cells expressing NK-cell markers (dated by TCRdb to about 2020). The library was prepared using 5' RACE. For sequencing, an Illumina HiSeq 2000 was employed. Each entry corresponds to one CDR3 protein sequence from reads that TCRdb reprocessed, and DNA is not given. In this sample's table one finds 300,000 to 450,000 distinct CDR3 sequences. Clones ranked in the top ten supply 5% to 5.5% of the sample. The sequenced sample consisted of blood T cells: a sorted CD56 or NKG2C T cell subset, CD4+ or CD8+ T cells, or bulk PBMC T cells (not recorded which). These receptors originate from a man aged 18 to 69 in good health.

This chain links TRBV7-9 with TRBJ2-3. This CDR3 region has 16 residues. Germline V lookup: CDR1 SEHNR, CDR2 FQNEAQ (reference sequence). CDR3 amino acids: CASSFRPRVAADTQYF.

The chain combines TRBV4-2 with TRBJ2-1; there is no DNA to check the TCRdb D call of TRBD2. Germline V gene lookup returns CDR1 LGHNA and CDR2 YNFKEQ. The CDR3 consists of 19 residues. The CDR3 sequence: CASSQDLPSGGYPYNEQFF.

The rearrangement links TRBV7-9 to TRBJ1-1; the D gene TCRdb calls, TRBD1, cannot be checked with no DNA. CDR3 length: 14 residues. Germline CDR1 is SEHNR and CDR2 is FQNEAQ (reference sequence). CDR3: CASSVARGNTEAFF.

J is TRBJ1-1 and V is TRBV7-6; TCRdb outputs TRBD1, but without DNA this stays unchecked. Per germline, CDR1 SGHVS and CDR2 FNYEAQ. CDR3 length: 17 amino acids. The CDR3: CASSRAPPTGLVTEAFF.

J is TRBJ1-1 and V is TRBV7-3; TCRdb's assignment of TRBD1 cannot be checked, as there is no DNA. Germline lookup yields CDR1 SGHTA and CDR2 FQGTGA. The CDR3 totals 14 residues. CDR3 residues: CASSKTGGRTEAFF. The variable domain in full, completed from reference TRBV7-3 and TRBJ1-1, reads GAGVSQTPSNKVTEKGKYVELRCDPISGHTALYWYRQSLGQGPEFLIYFQGTGAADDSGLPNDRFFAVRPEGSVSTLKIQRTERGDSAVYLCASSKTGGRTEAFFGQGTRLTVV.

CDR3 region: CASGEGALSEQYF. V usage is TRBV5-1 and J usage is TRBJ2-7; the D call of TRBD1 rests on TCRdb alone, since no DNA is present to check it. Germline-derived CDR1 and CDR2 are SGHRS and YFSETQ. This CDR3 has 13 residues. Supplemented by reference TRBV5-1 and TRBJ2-7, the full variable domain reads KAGVTQTPRYLIKTRGQQVTLSCSPISGHRSVSWYQQTPGQGLQFLFEYFSETQRNKGNFPGRFSGRQFSNSRSEMNVSTLELGDSALYLCASGEGALSEQYFGPGTRLTVT.

The chain uses TRBV6-5 and TRBJ2-3; TCRdb names TRBD1, which stays unverified in the absence of DNA. The CDR3 loop spans 17 amino acids. The germline CDR1 and CDR2 sequences are MNHEY and SVGAGI. CDR3 sequence: CASSYSLTGGYTDTQYF.

The chain links TRBV5-1 to TRBJ2-3; the TCRdb call, TRBD2, lacks DNA for checking. The CDR3 extends over 16 amino acids. Germline CDR1 SGHRS, CDR2 YFSETQ. This CDR3 reads CASSLYPSGGADTQYF.

The rearrangement uses TRBV7-6 and TRBJ2-3; TCRdb proposes TRBD1, but this gene call is untestable without DNA. This CDR3 is built from 17 residues. The germline V gene has CDR1 SGHVS and CDR2 FNYEAQ. This CDR3 reads CASSLGLAWGGSDTQYF. Looking up the rest from reference TRBV7-6 and TRBJ2-3 gives the full variable domain: GAGVSQSPRYKVTKRGQDVALRCDPISGHVSLYWYRQALGQGPEFLTYFNYEAQQDKSGLPNDRFSAERPEGSISTLTIQRTEQRDSAMYRCASSLGLAWGGSDTQYFGPGTRLTVL.

The CDR3: CASSYSLYNEQFF. This chain connects TRBV6-5 to TRBJ2-1. Germline lookup yields CDR1 MNHEY and CDR2 SVGAGI. The CDR3 is 13 residues long.

The J gene is TRBJ1-1, the V gene TRBV5-1; TCRdb calls TRBD1, which cannot be checked without DNA. The CDR3 loop spans 14 amino acids. The V gene's germline CDR1 is SGHRS and CDR2 YFSETQ. The chain's CDR3 is CASSPRDRWSEAFF.

The chain recombines TRBV12-3 or TRBV12-4 with TRBJ2-6. The CDR3 consists of 15 residues. CDR3 protein: CASSLSSSGANVLTF.

The V gene is TRBV5-1, the J gene TRBJ1-1; TCRdb indicates TRBD1, and absent DNA this call remains unverified. The CDR3 sequence is 15 residues long. Germline V CDR1 and CDR2: SGHRS, YFSETQ. The CDR3 sequence is CASNVKGLDNTEAFF.

J is TRBJ2-7 and V is TRBV21-1. TRBV21-1 is given as a pseudogene. CDR3 length: 14 amino acids. The CDR3 loop is CASSSSCVGIEQYF.

This chain links TRBV6-1 with TRBJ2-5; with no DNA, the TCRdb D assignment of TRBD1 cannot be verified. The CDR3 has 15 amino acids. From germline, CDR1 is MNHNS and CDR2 SASEGT. CDR3 region: CASSPGQPGRETQYF.

This rearrangement joins TRBV6-1 to TRBJ1-1; TCRdb names TRBD1, which stays unverified in the absence of DNA. The CDR3 totals 15 residues. Germline V gene sequence: CDR1 MNHNS, CDR2 SASEGT. The CDR3 reads CASSEAWGPGTEAFF.

V is TRBV6-5 and J is TRBJ2-3; there is no DNA to check the TCRdb D call of TRBD1. This CDR3 spans 15 amino acids. The germline V gene encodes CDR1 MNHEY and CDR2 SVGAGI. This CDR3 reads CASSFQQGAKDTQYF.

The genes are TRBV9 and TRBJ2-2; TCRdb proposes TRBD2, but this gene call is untestable without DNA. CDR1 is SGDLS, CDR2 YYNGEE, per germline. CDR3 length equals 17 residues. This CDR3 is CASSASLAMRGTGELFF.

The genes are TRBV19 and TRBJ1-4; checking the TCRdb D call of TRBD1 is not possible without DNA. This CDR3 spans 14 amino acids. Germline lookup yields CDR1 LNHDA and CDR2 SQIVND (reference sequence). The CDR3 protein is CASCRGQGGEKLFF.

This chain links TRBV5-5 with TRBJ1-1; TCRdb proposes TRBD1, but this gene call is untestable without DNA. In germline, CDR1 is SGHKS, CDR2 YYEKEE (reference sequence). The CDR3 runs to 17 residues. CDR3 loop: CASSLGGTGLNRTEAFF.

This sequence joins TRBV20-1 and TRBJ2-1; no DNA is available, so the TRBD2 call from TCRdb remains unchecked. The CDR3 runs 13 residues. Germline CDR1 reads DFQATT; CDR2 reads SNEGSKA (reference sequence). CDR3 in amino acids: CSGSGGAGNEQFF.

J is TRBJ1-2 and V is TRBV5-5; TCRdb outputs TRBD1, but without DNA this stays unchecked. Germline CDR1 reads SGHKS; CDR2 reads YYEKEE (reference sequence). This CDR3 contains 14 residues. The CDR3 region is CASSPDRDSRGYTF.

The chain employs TRBV28 and TRBJ2-5; the D gene TCRdb calls, TRBD1, cannot be checked with no DNA. This CDR3 contains 15 residues. Per germline, CDR1 MDHEN and CDR2 SYDVKM. The CDR3 reads CASSLGGDRAKTQYF.

V and J are TRBV7-9 and TRBJ1-6. CDR3 length equals 14 residues. Germline CDR1 and CDR2: SEHNR and FQNEAQ (reference sequence). The CDR3 sequence: CASSQAVGKPPLHF.

The J gene is TRBJ2-7, the V gene TRBV20-1; TCRdb designates TRBD1, a call that cannot be tested without DNA. CDR1 and CDR2 (germline): DFQATT, SNEGSKA (reference sequence). The CDR3 is 15 residues long. This CDR3 reads CSARELTGISYEQYF.

The chain joins TRBV7-2 to TRBJ2-3. Germline V gene data show CDR1 as SGHTA and CDR2 as FQGNSA. The CDR3 has 13 residues. CDR3 region: CASSRNMNYPQYF.

The gene calls are TRBV6-5 and TRBJ2-3; without DNA, the TCRdb call of TRBD1 cannot be checked. The CDR3 covers 17 residues. Germline CDR1 and CDR2: MNHEY and SVGAGI. The CDR3 here is CASSSSLGGLRGNTQYF.

The J gene is TRBJ2-7, the V gene TRBV7-6; absent DNA, TCRdb's TRBD1 call cannot be checked. The germline CDR1 and CDR2 sequences are SGHVS and FNYEAQ. The CDR3 length is 16 residues. The CDR3 protein is CASSLSRQGGGYEQYF.

The genes are TRBV11-2 and TRBJ2-1; the D call of TRBD1 rests on TCRdb alone, since no DNA is present to check it. This CDR3 has 19 residues. CDR1 is SGHAT and CDR2 is FQNNGV in the germline V gene. CDR3 amino acids: CASSTRVGKGFSSYNEQFF.

The CDR3: CASSVGAGQGSSGELFF. This rearrangement joins TRBV9 to TRBJ2-2; TCRdb's D gene call, TRBD1, goes unchecked for lack of DNA. The V gene's germline CDR1 is SGDLS and CDR2 YYNGEE. The CDR3 covers 17 residues. Supplemented by reference TRBV9 and TRBJ2-2, the full variable domain reads DSGVTQTPKHLITATGQRVTLRCSPRSGDLSVYWYQQSLDQGLQFLIQYYNGEERAKGNILERFSAQQFPDLHSELNLSSLELGDSALYFCASSVGAGQGSSGELFFGEGSRLTVL.

V usage is TRBV20-1 and J usage is TRBJ1-2; as DNA is missing, the TRBD1 call by TCRdb cannot be tested. Germline CDR1 DFQATT, CDR2 SNEGSKA (reference sequence). This CDR3 is 13 amino acids long. CDR3 residues: CSAPGTGGFGYTF.

The chain joins TRBV29-1 to TRBJ2-2; TCRdb's assignment of TRBD1 cannot be checked, as there is no DNA. Germline CDR1 is SQVTM and CDR2 is ANQGSEA. The CDR3 sequence is 15 residues long. This chain's CDR3 is CSADRGTGGPGELFF.